This T cell receptor (beta chain) was identified in a study of T cells in Graves' hyperthyroidism and ophthalmopathy. Researchers took RNA transcripts and amplified the TCR beta CDR3 regions from them. When the TCR CDR3 underwent first-round RT-PCR, the HTBI primer set was used. Using its own MiXCR run on the multiplex PCR reads, TCRdb lists one record per CDR3 protein. The sample holds approximately 330,000 distinct CDR3 sequences, 12% to 15% seen once. The sample holds many counts of this clonotype. The antigen is unknown. Deletions cut 0 bases from V and 4 bases from J, with 7 bases between. Germline lookup yields CDR1 SGHNT and CDR2 YENEEA. This CDR3 comprises 14 residues. Individuals with ophthalmopathy presented a Clinical Activity Score of at least 3, a NOSPECS grade of at least 4 and a duration under 3 months. Every diagnosis used clinical symptoms, serum thyroxine and TRAb, thyroid ultrasound and orbital computed tomography. The PBMCs had their origin in roughly 10 ml of fresh peripheral blood.

The study's findings and limits: Blood also contained most expanded thyroid clonotypes above 0.001.

Sequenced material: blood. J is TRBJ2-1 and V is TRBV11-3; unclear D gene. This receptor was identified in a woman aged 40 to 50 with Graves' ophthalmopathy. The CDR3 sequence: CASSLEDGYNEQFF. The CDR3 nucleotides are TGTGCCAGCAGCTTAGAAGACGGTTACAATGAGCAGTTCTTC. Filled out from reference TRBV11-3 and TRBJ2-1, the complete variable domain reads EAGVVQSPRYKIIEKKQPVAFWCNPISGHNTLYWYLQNLGQGPELLIRYENEEAVDDSQLPKDRFSAERLKGVDSTLKIQPAELGDSAVYLCASSLEDGYNEQFFGPGTRLTVL.